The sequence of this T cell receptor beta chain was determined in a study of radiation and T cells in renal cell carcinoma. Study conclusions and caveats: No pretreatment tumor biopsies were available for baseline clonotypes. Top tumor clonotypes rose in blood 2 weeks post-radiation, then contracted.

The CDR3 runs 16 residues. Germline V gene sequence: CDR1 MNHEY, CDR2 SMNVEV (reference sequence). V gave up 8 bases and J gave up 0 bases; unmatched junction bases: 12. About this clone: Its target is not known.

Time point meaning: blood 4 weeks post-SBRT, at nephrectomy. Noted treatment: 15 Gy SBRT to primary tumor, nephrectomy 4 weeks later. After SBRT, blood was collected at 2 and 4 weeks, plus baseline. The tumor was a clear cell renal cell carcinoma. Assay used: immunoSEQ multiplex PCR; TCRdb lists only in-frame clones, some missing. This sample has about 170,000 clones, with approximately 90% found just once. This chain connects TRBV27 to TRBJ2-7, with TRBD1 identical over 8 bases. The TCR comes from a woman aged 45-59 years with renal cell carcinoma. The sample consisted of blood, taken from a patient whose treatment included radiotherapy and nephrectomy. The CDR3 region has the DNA TGTGCCAGCGCCAAGGGAAACAGGGGGAGCTCCTACGAGCAGTACTTC. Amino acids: CASAKGNRGSSYEQYF.